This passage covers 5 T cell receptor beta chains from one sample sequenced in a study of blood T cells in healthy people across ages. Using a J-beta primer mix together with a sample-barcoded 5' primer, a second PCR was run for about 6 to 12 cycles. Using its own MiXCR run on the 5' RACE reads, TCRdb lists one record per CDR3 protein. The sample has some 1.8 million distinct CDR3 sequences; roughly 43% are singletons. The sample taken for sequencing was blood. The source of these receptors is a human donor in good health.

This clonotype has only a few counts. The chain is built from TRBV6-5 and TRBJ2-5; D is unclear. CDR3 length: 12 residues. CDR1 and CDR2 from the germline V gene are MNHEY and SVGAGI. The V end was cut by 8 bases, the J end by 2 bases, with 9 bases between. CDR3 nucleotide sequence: TGTGCCAGCGGAACGGTACAAGAGACCCAGTACTTC. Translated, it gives CASGTVQETQYF.

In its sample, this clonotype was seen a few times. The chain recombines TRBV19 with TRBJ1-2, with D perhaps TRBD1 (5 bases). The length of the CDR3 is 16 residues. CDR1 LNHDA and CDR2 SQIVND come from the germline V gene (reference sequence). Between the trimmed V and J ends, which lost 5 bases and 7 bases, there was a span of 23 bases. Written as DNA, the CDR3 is TGTGCCAGTAGTGTCCCGGGACGGATGATCCACCCTGGCTACACCTTC. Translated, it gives CASSVPGRMIHPGYTF.

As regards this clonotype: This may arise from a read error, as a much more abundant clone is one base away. The CDR3, as DNA: TGTGCCAGCAGCACCTTGGGACAGCAAGAGACCCAGTTCTTC. This sequence encodes CASSTLGQQETQFF. The rearrangement uses TRBV7-9 and TRBJ2-1; 7 bases align to TRBD1. Germline lookup yields CDR1 SEHNR and CDR2 FQNEAQ (reference sequence). The V and J ends lost 5 bases and 13 bases, in that order; junction bases with no gene match: 14. There are 14 residues in the CDR3.

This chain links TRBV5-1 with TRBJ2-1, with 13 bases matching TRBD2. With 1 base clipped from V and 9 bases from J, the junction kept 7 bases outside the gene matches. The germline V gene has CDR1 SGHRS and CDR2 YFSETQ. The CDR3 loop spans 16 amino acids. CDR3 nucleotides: TGCGCCAGCAGCTTGCGGCCCGGACTAGCGGGGGTTGAGCAGTTCTTC. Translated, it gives CASSLRPGLAGVEQFF.

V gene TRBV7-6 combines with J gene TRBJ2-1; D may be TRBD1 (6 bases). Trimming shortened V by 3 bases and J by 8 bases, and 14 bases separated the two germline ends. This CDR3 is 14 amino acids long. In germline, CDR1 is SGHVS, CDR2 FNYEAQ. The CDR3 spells CASSFTGPADEQFF. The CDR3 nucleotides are TGTGCCAGCAGCTTTACAGGGCCGGCCGATGAGCAGTTCTTC.